This T cell receptor (beta chain) was profiled in a study of blood T cell repertoires in COVID-19. Study-level information: T cells, B-cell-depleted T cells, or PBMCs provided the cDNA or gDNA that served as material.

Trimming took off 3 bases at V and 2 bases at J, with 12 bases between the two ends. From germline, CDR1 is SEHNR and CDR2 FQNEAQ (reference sequence). The CDR3 loop spans 15 amino acids. Original processing methods: Scientists estimated how many nucleated cells there were by amplifying reference gene primers. The data were produced by immunoSEQ multiplex PCR, yet TCRdb's version contains in-frame clones alone and is incomplete. The V and J calls and the clone size are those of that table, but D and trimming were determined from the DNA. The table has 150,000 to 200,000 clones, 70% to 90% seen once; the top ten hold 11%.

This chain uses TRBV7-9 with TRBJ2-3; tentative D call: TRBD2 (6 bases). Sequenced input: peripheral blood. This sequence originates from a human donor in a cohort sampled during active COVID-19. The CDR3 loop is CASSLGSGITDTQYF. The CDR3 DNA reads TGTGCCAGCAGCTTGGGTAGCGGAATCACAGATACGCAGTATTTT.